This entry concerns a single T cell receptor (beta chain). The data stem from a study of early stage breast cancer tumors. Looking at the study overall: Invasive lobular carcinomas made up about 30% of the 12 ER+/PR+/HER2- tumors.

Produced via immunoSEQ multiplex PCR; TCRdb's table is partial and in-frame only. This sample has 32,000 or so clones, with approximately 72% found just once. The germline CDR1 and CDR2 sequences are GTSNPN and SVGIG (reference sequence). The V end was cut by 3 bases, the J end by 4 bases, with 13 bases between. The CDR3 contains 13 residues. The chain carries TRBV30 and TRBJ2-7; the D gene is possibly TRBD2 (6 bases). This clonotype was obtained from a person aged 45-60 years with breast cancer. Material for sequencing was blood. The CDR3 spells CAWRPGEPYEQYF. CDR3 nucleotide sequence: TGTGCCTGGAGGCCGGGGGAACCTTACGAGCAGTACTTC. Full variable domain (missing parts from reference TRBV30 and TRBJ2-7): SQTIHQWPATLVQPVGSPLSLECTVEGTSNPNLYWYRQAAGRGLQLLFYSVGIGQISSEVPQNLSASRPQDRQFILSSKKLLLSDSGFYLCAWRPGEPYEQYFGPGTRLTVT.